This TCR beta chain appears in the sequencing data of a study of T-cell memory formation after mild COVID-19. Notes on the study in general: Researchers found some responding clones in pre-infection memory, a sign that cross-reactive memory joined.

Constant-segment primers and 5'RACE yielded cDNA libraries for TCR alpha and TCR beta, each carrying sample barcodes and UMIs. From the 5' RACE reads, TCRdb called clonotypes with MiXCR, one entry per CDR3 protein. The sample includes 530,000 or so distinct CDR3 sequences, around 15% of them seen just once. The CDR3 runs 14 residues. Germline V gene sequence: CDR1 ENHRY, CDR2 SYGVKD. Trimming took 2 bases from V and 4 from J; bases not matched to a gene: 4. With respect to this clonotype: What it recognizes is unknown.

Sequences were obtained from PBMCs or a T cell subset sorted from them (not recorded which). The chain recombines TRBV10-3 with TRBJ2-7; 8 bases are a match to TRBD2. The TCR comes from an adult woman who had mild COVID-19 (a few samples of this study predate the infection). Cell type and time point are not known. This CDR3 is CAISEVAGFYEQYF. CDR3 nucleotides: TGTGCCATCAGTGAGGTAGCGGGATTTTACGAGCAGTACTTC.